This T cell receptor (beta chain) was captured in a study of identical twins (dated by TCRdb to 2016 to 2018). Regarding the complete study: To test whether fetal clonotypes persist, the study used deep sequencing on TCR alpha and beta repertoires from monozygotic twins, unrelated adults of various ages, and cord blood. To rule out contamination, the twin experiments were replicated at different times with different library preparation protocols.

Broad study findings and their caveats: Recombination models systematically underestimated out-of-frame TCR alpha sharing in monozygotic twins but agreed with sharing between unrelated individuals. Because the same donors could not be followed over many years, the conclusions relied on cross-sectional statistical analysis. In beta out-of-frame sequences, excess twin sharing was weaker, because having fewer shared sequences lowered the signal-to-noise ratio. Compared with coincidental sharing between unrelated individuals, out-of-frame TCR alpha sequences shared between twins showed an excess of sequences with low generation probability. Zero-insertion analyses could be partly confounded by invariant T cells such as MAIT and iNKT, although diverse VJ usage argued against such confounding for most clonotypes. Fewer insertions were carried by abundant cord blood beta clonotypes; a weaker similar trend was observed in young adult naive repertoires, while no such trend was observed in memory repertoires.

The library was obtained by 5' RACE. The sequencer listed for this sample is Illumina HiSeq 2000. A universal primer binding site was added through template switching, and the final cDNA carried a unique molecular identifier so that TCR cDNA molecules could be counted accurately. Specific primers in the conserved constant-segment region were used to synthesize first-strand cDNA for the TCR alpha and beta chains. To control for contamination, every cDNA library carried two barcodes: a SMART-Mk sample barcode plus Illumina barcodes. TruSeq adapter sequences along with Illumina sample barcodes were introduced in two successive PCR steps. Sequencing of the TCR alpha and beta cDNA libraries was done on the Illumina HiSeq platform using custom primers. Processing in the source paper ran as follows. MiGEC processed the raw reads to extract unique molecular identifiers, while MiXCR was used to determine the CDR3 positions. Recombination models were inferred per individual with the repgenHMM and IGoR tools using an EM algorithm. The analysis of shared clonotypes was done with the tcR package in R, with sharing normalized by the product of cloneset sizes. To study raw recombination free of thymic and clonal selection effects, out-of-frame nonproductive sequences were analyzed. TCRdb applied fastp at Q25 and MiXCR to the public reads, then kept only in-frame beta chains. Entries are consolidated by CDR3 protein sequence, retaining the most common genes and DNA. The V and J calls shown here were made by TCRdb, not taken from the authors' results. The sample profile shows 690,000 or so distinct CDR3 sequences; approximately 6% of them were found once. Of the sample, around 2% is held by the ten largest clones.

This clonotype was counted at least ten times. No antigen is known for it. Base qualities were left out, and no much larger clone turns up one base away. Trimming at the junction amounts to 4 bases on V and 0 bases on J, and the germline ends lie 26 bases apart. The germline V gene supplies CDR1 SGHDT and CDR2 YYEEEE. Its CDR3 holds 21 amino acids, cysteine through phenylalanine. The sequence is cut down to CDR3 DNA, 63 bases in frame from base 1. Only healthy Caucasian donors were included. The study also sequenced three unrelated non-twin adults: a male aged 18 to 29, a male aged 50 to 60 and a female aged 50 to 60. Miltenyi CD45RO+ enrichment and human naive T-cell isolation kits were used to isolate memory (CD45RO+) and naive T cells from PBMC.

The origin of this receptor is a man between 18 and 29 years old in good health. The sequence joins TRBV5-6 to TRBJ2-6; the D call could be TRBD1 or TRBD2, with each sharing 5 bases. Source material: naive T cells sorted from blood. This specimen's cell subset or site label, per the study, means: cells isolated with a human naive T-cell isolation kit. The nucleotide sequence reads TGTGCCAGCAGCACTACCTACCCACTCGGGACCGTAAGCTCTGGGGCCAACGTCCTGACTTTC. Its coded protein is CASSTTYPLGTVSSGANVLTF.